Presented here are 23 T cell receptor beta chains from one specimen sequenced in a study of T-cell memory formation after mild COVID-19. TCRdb reanalysed the 5' RACE reads using MiXCR and keeps one entry per CDR3 protein. The repertoire has approximately 170,000 distinct CDR3 sequences, over 10% of them found once; the top ten carry more than 3%. Sequencing was carried out using PBMCs or a T cell subset sorted from them (not recorded which). Receptors were obtained from a man aged 18 to 30 who had mild COVID-19 (a few samples of this study predate the infection). Cell type and time point are not known.

In its sample, this clonotype was seen a few times. CDR3 in DNA: TGTGCCAGCAGTATTCCCGGGACCGCACCTCGCACAGATACGCAGTATTTT. Translation gives CASSIPGTAPRTDTQYF. The chain links TRBV6-2 or TRBV6-3 to TRBJ2-3; D is possibly TRBD1 or TRBD2 (5 bases each). V lost 5 bases and J lost 1, with 19 bases in between. Germline CDR1 MNHEY, CDR2 SVGEGT. The CDR3 consists of 17 residues.

V and J are TRBV6-5 and TRBJ1-3; D is possibly TRBD1 (5 bases). Looked up from germline, CDR1 is MNHEY and CDR2 is SVGAGI. The CDR3 is 13 residues long. Trimming stripped 4 bases from V and 4 bases from J, with 8 bases between. CDR3 sequence (DNA): TGTGCCAGCAGTTCTCCAGGGGGAAACACCATATATTTT. Encoded protein: CASSSPGGNTIYF.

The chain joins TRBV11-2 to TRBJ1-4; no clear D. Germline CDR1 is SGHAT and CDR2 is FQNNGV. V was pared by 5 bases and J by 0 bases, with 19 bases between. The CDR3 extends over 18 amino acids. The CDR3 is CASSPKVGLFPTNEKLFF. The CDR3 DNA reads as TGTGCCAGCAGCCCTAAAGTCGGGCTTTTTCCAACTAATGAAAAACTGTTTTTT.

This clonotype turned up a few times. The J gene is TRBJ1-4, the V gene TRBV27, with D hard to call. The CDR3 has 13 residues. Germline V gene sequence: CDR1 MNHEY, CDR2 SMNVEV (reference sequence). V dropped 2 bases and J dropped 8 bases, with 9 bases sitting between them. CDR3 residues: CASSLVVGEKLFF. The DNA of the CDR3 is TGTGCCAGCAGTTTAGTGGTGGGGGAAAAACTGTTTTTT.

This clonotype turned up a few times. This chain links TRBV11-2 with TRBJ1-1; D remains ambiguous. The V gene lost 4 bases and the J gene lost 0 bases, with 12 bases spanning the gap. The CDR3 contains 15 residues. CDR1 and CDR2 from the germline V gene are SGHAT and FQNNGV. CDR3 sequence: CASSSRGGMNTEAFF. The CDR3 bases are TGTGCCAGCAGCTCCCGGGGAGGGATGAACACTGAAGCTTTCTTT.

This clonotype was counted only a few times. This chain connects TRBV5-4 to TRBJ2-7; D is perhaps TRBD2 (6 bases). This CDR3 spans 14 amino acids. The V end was cut by 2 bases, the J end by 4 bases, with 13 bases between. Germline lookup yields CDR1 SGHNT and CDR2 YYREEE (reference sequence). This CDR3 is CASSFGLSGYEQYF. Here the CDR3 DNA reads TGTGCCAGCAGCTTCGGGCTGAGCGGGTACGAGCAGTACTTC.

The gene calls are TRBV7-2 and TRBJ2-5; D gene ambiguous. The CDR3 is 15 amino acids. Trimming removed 5 bases at V and 0 bases at J, with 13 bases between. Germline loops: CDR1 SGHTA, CDR2 FQGNSA. The CDR3 here is CASSPRWADQETQYF. The CDR3 DNA reads TGTGCCAGCAGCCCCCGTTGGGCCGACCAAGAGACCCAGTACTTC.

This clonotype was counted between two and nine times. The CDR3 DNA follows: TGTGCCAGCAGCGTAGGAGGTGGTCAGGGTTGGGAGACCCAGTACTTC. It translates to CASSVGGGQGWETQYF. This chain uses TRBV9 with TRBJ2-5, with D perhaps TRBD1 (5 bases). Trimming took off 0 bases at V and 5 bases at J, with 17 bases between the two ends. The V gene's germline CDR1 is SGDLS and CDR2 YYNGEE. The CDR3 sequence is 16 residues long. The full variable domain, rest sourced from reference TRBV9 and TRBJ2-5, is DSGVTQTPKHLITATGQRVTLRCSPRSGDLSVYWYQQSLDQGLQFLIQYYNGEERAKGNILERFSAQQFPDLHSELNLSSLELGDSALYFCASSVGGGQGWETQYFGPGTRLLVL.

The chain links TRBV7-2 to TRBJ1-1; the D gene is possibly TRBD1 (6 bases). There are 15 residues in the CDR3. V lost 1 base and J lost 7, with 16 bases in between. Germline lookup yields CDR1 SGHTA and CDR2 FQGNSA. The CDR3 DNA is TGTGCCAGCAGCTTAGGGATAACAGGGATGCGTGAAGCTTTCTTT. Translating gives CASSLGITGMREAFF.

The V gene is TRBV12-3 or TRBV12-4, the J gene TRBJ2-1; 8 nucleotides align to TRBD1. Germline trimming cut 5 bases from V and 7 bases from J; bases unmatched to any gene: 7. The CDR3 extends over 14 amino acids. CDR3 in amino acids: CASSTQDRGNEQFF. The CDR3 DNA reads as TGTGCCAGCAGTACACAAGACAGGGGTAATGAGCAGTTCTTC.

The genes are TRBV24-1 and TRBJ2-3, with D maybe TRBD2 (6 bases). This CDR3 has 13 amino acids. Per the germline V gene, CDR1 is KGHDR and CDR2 is SFDVKD. V lost 7 bases and J 3 bases, leaving 10 bases between the germline ends. The CDR3 nucleotides read TGTGCCACCAGGGGGCGGGGAACAGATACGCAGTATTTT. Protein product: CATRGRGTDTQYF.

This clonotype was seen repeatedly, ten times or more. The J gene is TRBJ2-3, the V gene TRBV24-1, with 9 bases matching TRBD1. The CDR3 consists of 16 residues. The V gene's germline CDR1 is KGHDR and CDR2 SFDVKD. After removal of 2 bases from V and 2 bases from J, the junction contained 4 bases not matched to a gene. CDR3 region: CATSDWGQGYTDTQYF. In DNA form, the CDR3 reads TGTGCCACCAGTGATTGGGGACAGGGATACACAGATACGCAGTATTTT.

This clonotype was counted once. The rearrangement links TRBV9 to TRBJ2-3, with 9 nucleotides matching TRBD2. There are 15 residues in the CDR3. Trimming removed 0 bases from V and 7 bases from J; junction bases left unmatched: 6. Germline V gives CDR1 SGDLS, CDR2 YYNGEE. The CDR3 loop reads CASSVVAGGPYTQYF. In DNA form, the CDR3 reads TGTGCCAGCAGCGTAGTGGCGGGGGGGCCCTATACGCAGTATTTT.

In this sample, this clonotype turned up many times. One end of the junction does not line up with germline, which may come from a read error. The chain has TRBV5-1 and TRBJ1-1; D gene ambiguous. The germline gives CDR1 SGHRS, CDR2 YFSETQ. This CDR3 has 13 residues. The CDR3 coding sequence is TGTGCCAGCAGCTCCGGACCCAACACTGAAGCTTTCTTT. Translated: CASSSGPNTEAFF.

This clonotype was recorded a few times. This chain uses TRBV4-3 with TRBJ2-5, with 8 bases lining up with TRBD2. Looked up from germline, CDR1 is LGHNA and CDR2 is YSLEER. V gave up 4 bases and J gave up 1 base; unmatched junction bases: 8. The CDR3 extends over 16 amino acids. The CDR3, as DNA: TGCGCCAGCAGCCGGGAGGCGGGGGGTCGCCAAGAGACCCAGTACTTC. Translating gives CASSREAGGRQETQYF.

This clonotype was seen a few times. V and J are TRBV14 and TRBJ1-4; the D is unclear. Germline-derived CDR1 and CDR2 are SGHDN and FVKESK. CDR3 size: 14 residues. V lost 0 bases to trimming and J lost 11 bases, with 13 bases between them. This CDR3 reads CASSQDRRGVKLFF. In DNA form, the CDR3 reads TGTGCCAGCAGCCAAGATCGACGGGGAGTGAAACTGTTTTTT. Drawing the rest from reference TRBV14 and TRBJ1-4, the complete variable domain is EAGVTQFPSHSVIEKGQTVTLRCDPISGHDNLYWYRRVMGKEIKFLLHFVKESKQDESGMPNNRFLAERTGGTYSTLKVQPAELEDSGVYFCASSQDRRGVKLFFGSGTQLSVL.

The genes are TRBV7-9 and TRBJ1-2; TRBD1 matches at 7 bases. Unmatched junction bases numbered 10, after V lost 1 base and J lost 8 bases. The CDR3 length is 15 residues. CDR1 and CDR2 from the germline V gene are SEHNR and FQNEAQ (reference sequence). Here the CDR3 DNA reads TGTGCCAGCAGCTTAGGGGTAGGGGGCGCGATGGGCTACACCTTC. Protein sequence: CASSLGVGGAMGYTF.

V and J are TRBV5-1 and TRBJ1-2, with D possibly TRBD1 on 6 matching bases. Germline assignment: CDR1 SGHRS and CDR2 YFSETQ. This CDR3 region has 14 residues. Trimming removed 0 bases from V and 6 bases from J, with 12 bases in between. The CDR3 sequence: CASSLEGRGDGYTF. CDR3 DNA sequence: TGCGCCAGCAGCTTGGAAGGCAGGGGAGATGGCTACACCTTC.

The chain couples TRBV9 to TRBJ1-6; D is perhaps TRBD1 (5 bases). Trimming took 1 base from V and 5 from J, leaving 13 bases between them. The CDR3 length is 16 residues. CDR1 and CDR2 (germline): SGDLS, YYNGEE. In DNA, the CDR3 is TGTGCCAGCAGCGTATCGGGGGGTGCGGATAATTCACCCCTCCACTTT. Protein product: CASSVSGGADNSPLHF.

This clonotype was seen more than once but under ten times. V usage is TRBV7-9 and J usage is TRBJ2-2, with TRBD2 as a possible D gene (5 bases). Looked up from germline, CDR1 is SEHNR and CDR2 is FQNEAQ (reference sequence). This CDR3 is built from 14 residues. V lost 6 bases to trimming and J lost 7 bases, with 15 bases between them. The CDR3 sequence is CASSPGLARGELFF. The CDR3 DNA sequence: TGTGCCAGCAGTCCTGGGCTAGCTCGCGGGGAGCTGTTTTTT. Together with reference TRBV7-9 and TRBJ2-2, the CDR3 gives the full variable domain: DTGVSQNPRHKITKRGQNVTFRCDPISEHNRLYWYRQTLGQGPEFLTYFQNEAQLEKSRLLSDRFSAERPKGSFSTLEIQRTEQGDSAMYLCASSPGLARGELFFGEGSRLTVL.

This clonotype was recorded a few times. This rearrangement joins TRBV6-4 to TRBJ1-1; 10 nucleotides agree with TRBD1. The germline V gene has CDR1 MRHNA and CDR2 SNTAGT. The CDR3 is made up of 17 amino acids. With 6 bases clipped from V and 3 bases from J, the junction kept 13 bases outside the gene matches. The CDR3 sequence is CASRLRWAGQGHTEAFF. CDR3 sequence (DNA): TGTGCCAGCAGGCTGAGGTGGGCGGGACAGGGGCACACTGAAGCTTTCTTT.

This clonotype was seen at least ten times. The chain is built from TRBV4-3 and TRBJ1-5; D is unclear. CDR1 and CDR2 (germline): LGHNA, YSLEER. Trimming removed 0 bases at V and 3 bases at J, with 9 bases between. The CDR3 is 15 amino acids. The CDR3 reads CASSQDLATNQPQHF. The CDR3, as DNA: TGCGCCAGCAGCCAAGATTTGGCCACCAATCAGCCCCAGCATTTT.

This clonotype was observed a handful of times. The V gene is TRBV6-5, the J gene TRBJ1-4, with 9 bases lining up with TRBD1. Germline lookup yields CDR1 MNHEY and CDR2 SVGAGI. The CDR3 consists of 15 residues. Germline trimming cut 6 bases from V and 7 bases from J; bases unmatched to any gene: 9. The CDR3 spells CASSTSGQGGEKLFF. In DNA form, the CDR3 reads TGTGCCAGCAGCACTTCGGGACAGGGTGGTGAAAAACTGTTTTTT.